This T cell receptor beta chain was identified in a study of T cells after yellow fever vaccination (dated by TCRdb to the late 2010s). Study-wide context: The SMART-Seq v4 Ultra Low Input RNA kit was used to prepare libraries from fractions with low cell numbers. To follow T-cell clones before and after primary and booster YFV17D yellow fever vaccination, bulk TCR alpha and beta repertoires were sequenced over time. The cohort comprised two healthy male donors, one aged 18 to 30 and one aged 30 to 40 years. Bulk PBMC replicates and cell subsets were isolated from blood drawn at multiple timepoints before and after both primary and secondary immunization.

This clonotype was seen ten or more times. Its antigen target is currently unknown. Within one base of it there is no much larger clone, and no base qualities were kept. Results and caveats for the whole study, not just this receptor: A small share of clonotypes occurred in both CD4 and CD8 compartments, likely arising from convergent recombination. Only a couple of donors were included in the study, so the extent to which the findings can be generalized is limited. The secondary T-cell response was weaker than the primary response but faster, peaking on day 5 instead of day 15. After the booster, most of the clones that had expanded following primary vaccination were detected again (just under 97% of CD4 and more than 85% of CD8), which suggests that memory was broadly maintained. Computational filtering was required because FACS-sorted repertoires could contain abundant contaminating clonotypes from the bulk population.

The sample's treatment or condition label, in plain terms: live attenuated yellow fever vaccine strain. PBMCs were isolated from peripheral blood using a standard Ficoll-Paque protocol. Dynabeads CD4 and CD8 positive selection kits were used to isolate the CD4 and CD8 T-cell fractions. TriZol was used to extract RNA from bulk PBMCs, CD4 and CD8 fractions, and dextramer-positive and dextramer-negative fractions. TCR cDNA was synthesized by 5'RACE template switching, which introduced a universal primer site and unique molecular identifiers. Priming of cDNA synthesis was performed from both the TCR alpha and TCR beta constant segments. Two PCR steps were used to amplify libraries, with sample barcodes and sequencing adapters being added in the second step. Sequencing of the libraries was done on either Illumina HiSeq 2500 (2x100 bp) or NovaSeq (2x150 bp). In the original analysis: Reads were demultiplexed and collapsed into UMI consensus sequences with MIGEC, and V(D)J alignment was performed with MiXCR. Vaccine-responding clonotypes were identified with edgeR using replicate PBMC samples, with FDR below 0.01 and a log2 fold change above 5 up to day 15 being required. Each bulk clonotype was labeled CD4 or CD8 based on which sequenced repertoire, CD4 or CD8, contained the clonotype at higher abundance. In TCRdb, the public reads were trimmed at Q25 with fastp and aligned with MiXCR, with productive beta chains retained. Each entry merges the rows of one CDR3 protein and shows their most common DNA and genes. The V and J calls and clone size come from TCRdb's table, not from the authors' own analysis. The sample table lists about 220,000 distinct CDR3 sequences, around 6.7% of them with a count of one. The ten largest account for 0.8% to 1.2% of the sample.

Inclusive of the bounding cysteine and phenylalanine, the CDR3 is 13 residues long. Of all the DNA, just the CDR3 is kept, 39 bases in frame from base 1. From the germline V gene, CDR1 is SGHRS and CDR2 is YFSETQ. V and J lose 0 bases and 4 bases, and a span of 7 bases separates them. The sequencing used CD4+ T cells sorted from PBMCs, collected on the day of the yellow fever booster vaccination. This TCR was recovered from a man aged 30 to 39 who received the YFV17D yellow fever vaccine. Recombination linked TRBV5-1 to TRBJ1-1, with the D gene not confidently named. The nucleotides read TGCGCCAGCAGCTTGGCAGTGGGCACTGAAGCTTTCTTT. The encoded protein is CASSLAVGTEAFF.